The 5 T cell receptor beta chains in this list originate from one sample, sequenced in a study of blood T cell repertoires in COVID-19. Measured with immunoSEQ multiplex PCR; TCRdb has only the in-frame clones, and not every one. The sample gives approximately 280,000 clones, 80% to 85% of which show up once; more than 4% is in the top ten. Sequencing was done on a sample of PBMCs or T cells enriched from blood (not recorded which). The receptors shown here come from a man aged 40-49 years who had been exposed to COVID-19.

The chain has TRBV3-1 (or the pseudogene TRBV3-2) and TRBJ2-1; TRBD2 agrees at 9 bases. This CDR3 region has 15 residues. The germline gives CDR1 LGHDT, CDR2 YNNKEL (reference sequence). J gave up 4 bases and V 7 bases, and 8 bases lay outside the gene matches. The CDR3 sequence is CASTTTSGLYNEQFF. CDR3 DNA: TGTGCCAGCACCACAACTAGCGGGCTGTACAATGAGCAGTTCTTC.

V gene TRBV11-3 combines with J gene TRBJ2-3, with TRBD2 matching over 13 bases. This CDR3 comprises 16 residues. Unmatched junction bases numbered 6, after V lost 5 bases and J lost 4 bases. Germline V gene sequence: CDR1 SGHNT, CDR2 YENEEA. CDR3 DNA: TGTGCCAGCAGCCCCCGACTAGCGGGAGGTCCAGATACGCAGTATTTT. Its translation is CASSPRLAGGPDTQYF.

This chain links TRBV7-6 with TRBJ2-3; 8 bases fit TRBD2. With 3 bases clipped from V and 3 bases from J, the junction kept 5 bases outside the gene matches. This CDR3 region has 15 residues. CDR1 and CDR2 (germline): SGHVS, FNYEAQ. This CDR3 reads CASSFPGTSTDTQYF. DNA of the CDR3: TGTGCCAGCAGCTTCCCCGGGACTAGTACAGATACGCAGTATTTT. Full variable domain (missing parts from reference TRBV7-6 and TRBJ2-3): GAGVSQSPRYKVTKRGQDVALRCDPISGHVSLYWYRQALGQGPEFLTYFNYEAQQDKSGLPNDRFSAERPEGSISTLTIQRTEQRDSAMYRCASSFPGTSTDTQYFGPGTRLTVL.

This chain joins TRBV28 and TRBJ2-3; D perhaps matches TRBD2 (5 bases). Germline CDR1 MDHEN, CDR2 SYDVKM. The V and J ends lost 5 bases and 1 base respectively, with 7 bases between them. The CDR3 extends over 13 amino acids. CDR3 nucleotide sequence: TGTGCCAGCAGTGAGGGCCGCACAGATACGCAGTATTTT. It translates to CASSEGRTDTQYF.

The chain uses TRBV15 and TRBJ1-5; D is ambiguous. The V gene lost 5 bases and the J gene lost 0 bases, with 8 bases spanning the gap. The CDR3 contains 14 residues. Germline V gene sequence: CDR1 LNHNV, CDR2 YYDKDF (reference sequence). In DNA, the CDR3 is TGTGCCACCAGCGAGGGAAATAGCAATCAGCCCCAGCATTTT. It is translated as CATSEGNSNQPQHF.